The 6 T cell receptor beta chains listed next were all sequenced from one sample in a study of T cell responses to AZD1222 COVID-19 vaccine. Produced via immunoSEQ multiplex PCR; TCRdb's table is partial and in-frame only. The sample records 80,000 or so clones, nearly 90% being singletons. The sequenced sample was peripheral blood, obtained on day 0 of AZD1222 vaccination. The receptors derive from an adult in good health.

This chain joins TRBV11-2 and TRBJ2-1; TRBD2 aligns across 9 bases. Trimming removed 3 bases from V and 3 bases from J; junction bases left unmatched: 3. Germline CDR1 reads SGHAT; CDR2 reads FQNNGV. The CDR3 contains 15 residues. The CDR3 DNA reads as TGTGCCAGCAGCTTGTCGACTAGCGGCTACAATGAGCAGTTCTTC. Protein sequence: CASSLSTSGYNEQFF.

The rearrangement links TRBV5-5 to TRBJ1-6; D is possibly TRBD1 (6 bases). Germline assignment: CDR1 SGHKS and CDR2 YYEKEE (reference sequence). This CDR3 has 14 residues. V lost 3 bases and J lost 9, with 13 bases in between. CDR3 sequence: CASSSTGWRSPLHF. The CDR3 bases are TGTGCCAGCAGCTCGACAGGATGGCGTTCACCCCTCCACTTT. Based on the CDR3 plus reference TRBV5-5 and TRBJ1-6, the full variable domain is DAGVTQSPTHLIKTRGQQVTLRCSPISGHKSVSWYQQVLGQGPQFIFQYYEKEERGRGNFPDRFSARQFPNYSSELNVNALLLGDSALYLCASSSTGWRSPLHFGNGTRLTVT.

The chain is built from TRBV9 and TRBJ1-5; a weak D match, TRBD1 (6 bases). The CDR3 sequence is 15 residues long. Germline lookup yields CDR1 SGDLS and CDR2 YYNGEE. Trimming removed 3 bases from V and 9 bases from J, with 19 bases in between. The CDR3 DNA is TGTGCCAGCAGCGCAATGGGGGCCCCAGGTTCGCCCCAGCATTTT. Residues: CASSAMGAPGSPQHF.

This chain links TRBV25-1 with TRBJ1-4, with a weak D call TRBD1 (5 bases). Trimming shortened V by 10 bases and J by 0 bases, and 12 bases separated the two germline ends. The CDR3 runs to 14 residues. Per germline, CDR1 MGHDK and CDR2 SYGVNS. CDR3 region: CATGGRATNEKLFF. CDR3 coding DNA: TGTGCCACCGGGGGGAGGGCAACTAATGAAAAACTGTTTTTT. The full variable domain, completed using reference TRBV25-1 and TRBJ1-4, is EADIYQTPRYLVIGTGKKITLECSQTMGHDKMYWYQQDPGMELHLIHYSYGVNSTEKGDLSSESTVSRIRTEHFPLTLESARPSHTSQYLCATGGRATNEKLFFGSGTQLSVL.

The rearrangement uses TRBV29-1 and TRBJ2-5; the D gene is possibly TRBD1 (6 bases). CDR1 is SQVTM, CDR2 ANQGSEA, per germline. The V end lost 7 bases, the J end lost 5 bases, and 17 bases lay between the germline ends. The CDR3 has 13 residues. The CDR3: CSAFLAGAETQYF. CDR3 DNA sequence: TGCAGCGCTTTCCTGGCAGGGGCGGAGACCCAGTACTTC.

The chain carries TRBV7-3 and TRBJ2-7; 14 nucleotides align to TRBD2. The CDR3 covers 19 residues. With V trimmed by 0 bases and J by 3 bases, 10 bases remained unmatched. The germline V gene has CDR1 SGHTA and CDR2 FQGTGA. Here the CDR3 reads CASSLTLPWTSGRIYEQYF. DNA for the CDR3: TGTGCCAGCAGCTTAACGCTCCCTTGGACTAGCGGGAGGATCTACGAGCAGTACTTC.